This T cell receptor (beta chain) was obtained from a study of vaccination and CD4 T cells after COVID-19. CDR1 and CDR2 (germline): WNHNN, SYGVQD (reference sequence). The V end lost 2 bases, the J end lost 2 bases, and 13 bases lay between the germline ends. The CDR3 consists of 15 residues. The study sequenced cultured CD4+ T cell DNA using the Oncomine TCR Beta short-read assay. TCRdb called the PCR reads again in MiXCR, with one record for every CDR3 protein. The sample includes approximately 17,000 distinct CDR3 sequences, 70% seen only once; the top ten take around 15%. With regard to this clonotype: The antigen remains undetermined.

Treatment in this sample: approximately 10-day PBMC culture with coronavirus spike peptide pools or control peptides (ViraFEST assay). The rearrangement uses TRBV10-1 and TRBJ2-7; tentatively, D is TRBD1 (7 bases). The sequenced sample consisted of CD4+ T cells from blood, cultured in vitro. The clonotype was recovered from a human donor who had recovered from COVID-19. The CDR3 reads CASSERQGGPYEQYF. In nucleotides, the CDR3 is TGCGCCAGCAGTGAGCGCCAGGGGGGCCCCTACGAGCAGTACTTC.